The source of this T cell receptor beta chain is a study of PD-L1 blockade in urothelial cancer. Looking at the study overall: Investigators checked blood 3 weeks (second dose) and 6 weeks after treatment start.

Time point in this sample: pretreatment peripheral blood. Patients each gave 1 to 8 samples, pretreatment and on-treatment. V lost 6 bases, J lost 5 bases, and 9 bases stayed unmatched. The V gene's germline CDR1 is LGHNA and CDR2 YSLEER. The CDR3 is made up of 15 amino acids. This table comes from immunoSEQ multiplex PCR, and its TCRdb copy is limited to in-frame clones, with some not included. Seen here are tens of thousands of clones, roughly 89% observed once, and the top ten hold about a tenth. V usage is TRBV4-3 and J usage is TRBJ1-2; TRBD1 matches 10 bases. The receptor was derived from a woman aged 65 to 85 with urothelial cancer. The sequencing here drew on PBMCs, taken around atezolizumab (anti-PD-L1) treatment. CDR3 DNA sequence: TGCGCCAGCAGAACCGGGACAGGGGCCCAGTATGGCTACACCTTC. It is translated as CASRTGTGAQYGYTF.